This T cell receptor (beta chain) stems from a study of beta chain features in type 1 diabetes. Study observations and caveats: The study found moderately but significantly shorter TCRB CDR3s in all four CD4+ subsets of Type 1 diabetes patients.

Investigators reverse transcribed all isolated RNA, so they sequenced expressed TCRB transcripts. The repertoire was sequenced with immunoSEQ multiplex PCR; TCRdb's copy has only in-frame clones and lacks some. The repertoire includes about 710,000 clones, more than 13% of them detected once, and 0.03% to 0.04% sits in the top ten. With 4 bases removed from V and 6 bases from J, the gap between germline ends came to 20 bases. Germline CDR1 reads LGHNA; CDR2 reads YSLEER. The CDR3 totals 16 residues. This clone was picked up a small number of times. The antigen is not known. The TCR comes from a man in his late teens or twenties with type 1 diabetes. The chain has TRBV4-3 and TRBJ2-3; possibly TRBD1 or TRBD2 for D (5 bases each). Source material: naive CD4+ T cells from blood. DNA for the CDR3: TGCGCCAGCAGCCTCTCATGGGGACCACGAACGGATACGCAGTATTTT. This translates into CASSLSWGPRTDTQYF.